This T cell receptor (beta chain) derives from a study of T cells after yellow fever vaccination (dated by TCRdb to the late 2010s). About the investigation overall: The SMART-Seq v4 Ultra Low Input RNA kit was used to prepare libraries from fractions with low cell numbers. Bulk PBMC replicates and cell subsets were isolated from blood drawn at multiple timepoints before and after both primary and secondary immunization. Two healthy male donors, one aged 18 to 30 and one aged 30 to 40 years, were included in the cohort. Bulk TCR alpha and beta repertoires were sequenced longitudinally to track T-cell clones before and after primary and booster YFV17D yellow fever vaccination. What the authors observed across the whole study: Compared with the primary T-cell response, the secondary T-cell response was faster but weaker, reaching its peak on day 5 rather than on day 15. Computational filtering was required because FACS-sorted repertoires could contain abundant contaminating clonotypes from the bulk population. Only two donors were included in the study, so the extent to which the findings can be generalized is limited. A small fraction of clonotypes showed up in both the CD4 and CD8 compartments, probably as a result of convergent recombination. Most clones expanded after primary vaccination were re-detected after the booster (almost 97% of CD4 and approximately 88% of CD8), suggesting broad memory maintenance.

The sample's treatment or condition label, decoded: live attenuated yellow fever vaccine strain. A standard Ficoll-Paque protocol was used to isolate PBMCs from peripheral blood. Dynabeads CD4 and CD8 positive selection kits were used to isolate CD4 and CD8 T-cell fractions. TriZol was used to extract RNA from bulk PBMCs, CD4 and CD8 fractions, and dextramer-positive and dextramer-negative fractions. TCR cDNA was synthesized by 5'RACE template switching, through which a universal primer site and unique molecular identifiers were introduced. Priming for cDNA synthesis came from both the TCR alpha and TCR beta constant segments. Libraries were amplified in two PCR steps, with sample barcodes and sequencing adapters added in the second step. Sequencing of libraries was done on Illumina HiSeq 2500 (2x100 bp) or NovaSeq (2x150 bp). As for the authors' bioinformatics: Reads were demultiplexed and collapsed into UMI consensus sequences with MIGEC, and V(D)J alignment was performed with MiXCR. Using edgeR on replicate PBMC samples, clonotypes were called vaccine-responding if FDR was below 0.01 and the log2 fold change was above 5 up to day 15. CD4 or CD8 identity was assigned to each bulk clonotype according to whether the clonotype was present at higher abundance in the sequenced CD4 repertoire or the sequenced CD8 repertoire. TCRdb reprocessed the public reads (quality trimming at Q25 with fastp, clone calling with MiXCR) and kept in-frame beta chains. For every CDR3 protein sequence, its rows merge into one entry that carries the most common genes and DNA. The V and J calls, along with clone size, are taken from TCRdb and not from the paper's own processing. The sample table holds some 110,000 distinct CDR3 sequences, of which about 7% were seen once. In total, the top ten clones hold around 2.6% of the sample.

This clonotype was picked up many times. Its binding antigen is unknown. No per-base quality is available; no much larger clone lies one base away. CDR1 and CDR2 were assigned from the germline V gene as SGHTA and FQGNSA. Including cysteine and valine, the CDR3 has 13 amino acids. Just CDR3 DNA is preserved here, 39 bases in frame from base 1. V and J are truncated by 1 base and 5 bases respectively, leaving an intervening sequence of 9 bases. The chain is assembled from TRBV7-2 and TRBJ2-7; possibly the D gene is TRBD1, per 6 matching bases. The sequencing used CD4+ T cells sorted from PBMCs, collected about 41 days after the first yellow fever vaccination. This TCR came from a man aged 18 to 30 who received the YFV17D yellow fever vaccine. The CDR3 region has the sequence CASSLVGQNEQYV. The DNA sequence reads TGTGCCAGCAGCTTAGTTGGACAGAACGAGCAGTACGTC.